This TCR beta chain comes out of a study of spatial heterogeneity in lung cancer. Study-wide findings and caveats: It was found that expanded intratumoral alpha and beta TCR counts tracked tumor mutation counts. Ubiquitous and regional nonsynonymous mutation counts were tracked by ubiquitous and regional expanded TCR counts, respectively.

Regarding time point: sample taken at primary tumor resection. TCRdb recomputed calls from the 5' RACE reads with MiXCR, one row per CDR3 protein. This sample has fewer than 15,000 distinct CDR3 sequences, with 3% to 4% found just once. This clonotype was seen many times. The target antigen is unknown. The trim removed 5 bases at V and 8 bases at J, leaving 6 bases unmatched. This CDR3 has 14 amino acids. Germline values: CDR1 KGHDR, CDR2 SFDVKD. This clonotype was obtained from a male donor with early-stage non-small cell lung cancer. The rearrangement joins TRBV24-1 to TRBJ2-1, with TRBD2 matching over 9 bases. Sequencing was performed on lung tumor tissue, taken at surgery. The CDR3 nucleotides are TGTGCCACCAGTGCGGCGGGGGGGCCCCATGAGCAGTTCTTC. It translates to CATSAAGGPHEQFF.